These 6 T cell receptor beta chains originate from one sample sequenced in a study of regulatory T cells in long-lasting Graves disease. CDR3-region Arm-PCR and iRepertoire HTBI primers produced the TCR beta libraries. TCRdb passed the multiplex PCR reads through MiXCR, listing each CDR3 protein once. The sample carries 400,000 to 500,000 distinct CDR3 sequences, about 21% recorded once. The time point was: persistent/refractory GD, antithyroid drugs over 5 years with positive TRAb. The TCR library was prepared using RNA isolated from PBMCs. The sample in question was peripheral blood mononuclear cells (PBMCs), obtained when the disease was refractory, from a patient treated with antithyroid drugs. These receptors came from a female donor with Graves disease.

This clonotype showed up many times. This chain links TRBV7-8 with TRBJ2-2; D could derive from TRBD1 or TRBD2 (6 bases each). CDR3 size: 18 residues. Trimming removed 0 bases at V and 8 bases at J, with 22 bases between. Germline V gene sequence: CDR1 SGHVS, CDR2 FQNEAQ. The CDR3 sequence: CASSLARGLGAKRGELFF. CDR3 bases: TGTGCCAGCAGCTTAGCGCGGGGACTGGGGGCCAAAAGAGGGGAGCTGTTTTTT.

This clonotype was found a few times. CDR3 DNA: TGCAGCGCCGGGGGGCACAATAACGCATGGTCCTACGAGCAGTACTTC. It encodes CSAGGHNNAWSYEQYF. The chain recombines TRBV29-1 with TRBJ2-7, with D perhaps TRBD2 (7 bases). Trimming cost V 7 bases and J 1 base, with 23 bases left between them. Germline V CDR1 and CDR2: SQVTM, ANQGSEA. The length of the CDR3 is 16 residues.

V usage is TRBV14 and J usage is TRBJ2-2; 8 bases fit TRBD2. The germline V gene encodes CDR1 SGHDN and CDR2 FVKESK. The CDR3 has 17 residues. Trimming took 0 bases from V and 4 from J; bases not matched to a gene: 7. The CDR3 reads CASSQDFGLAGTGELFF. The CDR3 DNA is TGTGCCAGCAGCCAAGATTTCGGACTAGCTGGCACCGGGGAGCTGTTTTTT. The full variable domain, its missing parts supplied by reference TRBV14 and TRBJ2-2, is EAGVTQFPSHSVIEKGQTVTLRCDPISGHDNLYWYRRVMGKEIKFLLHFVKESKQDESGMPNNRFLAERTGGTYSTLKVQPAELEDSGVYFCASSQDFGLAGTGELFFGEGSRLTVL.

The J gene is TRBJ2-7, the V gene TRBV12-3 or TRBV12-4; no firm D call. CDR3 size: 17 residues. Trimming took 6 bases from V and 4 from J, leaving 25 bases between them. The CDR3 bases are TGTGCCAGCAGCCACGGACCGGCCGCTCGTGGGGTATACGAGCAGTACTTC. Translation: CASSHGPAARGVYEQYF.

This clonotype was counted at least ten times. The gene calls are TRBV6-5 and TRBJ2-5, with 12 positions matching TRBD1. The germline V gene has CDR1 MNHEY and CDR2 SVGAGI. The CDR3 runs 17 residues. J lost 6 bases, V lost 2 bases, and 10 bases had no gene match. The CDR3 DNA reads TGTGCCAGCAGTTACACTCTCCCGGGACAGGGGGCAAAGACCCAGTACTTC. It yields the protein CASSYTLPGQGAKTQYF.

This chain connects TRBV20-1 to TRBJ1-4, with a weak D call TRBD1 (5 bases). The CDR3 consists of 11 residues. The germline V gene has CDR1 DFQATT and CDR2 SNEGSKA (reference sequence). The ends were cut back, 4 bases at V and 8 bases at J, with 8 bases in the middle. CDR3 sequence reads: CSATQAEKLFF. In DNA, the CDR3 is TGCAGTGCTACACAGGCAGAAAAACTGTTTTTT.